This T cell receptor (beta chain) was captured by sequencing in a study of Graves' ophthalmopathy and Graves' hyperthyroidism. The CDR3 extends over 10 amino acids. J was trimmed by 7 bases and V by 7 bases; bases with no gene match: 3. Germline lookup yields CDR1 SQVTM and CDR2 ANQGSEA. On this clonotype itself: Its antigen remains unidentified.

Study-wide findings and caveats: Forecasting of ophthalmopathy progression by the model achieved about 71% sensitivity and roughly 78% specificity. Distinction of ophthalmopathy from stable hyperthyroidism by a 13-signature model reached 85% to 90% sensitivity and roughly 78% specificity. Blood also contained most of the expanded thyroid clonotypes above 0.001 frequency.

Amplification of the TCR beta CDR3 regions used RNA transcripts (as template). In the first round, RT-PCR was carried out with HTBI primers, and a multiplex PCR formed the second round. TCRdb fed the multiplex PCR reads into MiXCR, producing one record per CDR3 protein. The sample carries 230,000 or so distinct CDR3 sequences, around 50% recorded once. The chain has TRBV29-1 and TRBJ1-1, with TRBD1 matching over 7 bases. Sequencing was performed on peripheral blood. This TCR was recovered from an adult man with Graves' ophthalmopathy. The CDR3 here is CSAWDSEAFF. As DNA, the CDR3 is TGCAGCGCATGGGACAGTGAAGCTTTCTTT.